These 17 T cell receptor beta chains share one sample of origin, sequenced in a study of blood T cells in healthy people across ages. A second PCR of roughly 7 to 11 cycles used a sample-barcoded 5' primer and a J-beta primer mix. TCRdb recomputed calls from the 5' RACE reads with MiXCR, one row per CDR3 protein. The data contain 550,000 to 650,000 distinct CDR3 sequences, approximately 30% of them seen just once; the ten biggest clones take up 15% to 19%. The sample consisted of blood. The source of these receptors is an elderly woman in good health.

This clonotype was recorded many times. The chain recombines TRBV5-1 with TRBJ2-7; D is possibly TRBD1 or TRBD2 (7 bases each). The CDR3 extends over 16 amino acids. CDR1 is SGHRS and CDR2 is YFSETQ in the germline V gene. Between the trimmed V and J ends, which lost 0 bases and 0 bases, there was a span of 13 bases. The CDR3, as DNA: TGCGCCAGCAGCTTGGGGGGGGGACAGACCTCCTACGAGCAGTACTTC. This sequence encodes CASSLGGGQTSYEQYF.

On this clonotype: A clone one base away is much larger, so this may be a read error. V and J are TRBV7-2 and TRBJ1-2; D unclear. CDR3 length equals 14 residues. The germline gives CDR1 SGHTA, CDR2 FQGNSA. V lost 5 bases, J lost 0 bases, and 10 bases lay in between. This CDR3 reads CASSQPFANYGYTF. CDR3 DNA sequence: TGTGCCAGCAGCCAACCTTTTGCTAACTATGGCTACACCTTC.

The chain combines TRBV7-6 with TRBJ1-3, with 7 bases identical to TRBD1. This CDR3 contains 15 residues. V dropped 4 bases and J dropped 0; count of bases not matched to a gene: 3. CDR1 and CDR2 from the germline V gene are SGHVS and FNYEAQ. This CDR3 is CASSSGQFSGNTIYF. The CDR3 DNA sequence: TGTGCCAGCAGCTCGGGACAGTTCTCTGGAAACACCATATATTTT.

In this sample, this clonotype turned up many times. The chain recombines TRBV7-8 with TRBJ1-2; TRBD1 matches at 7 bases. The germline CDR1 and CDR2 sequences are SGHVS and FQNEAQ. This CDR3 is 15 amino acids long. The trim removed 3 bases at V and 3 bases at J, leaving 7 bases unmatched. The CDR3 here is CASSFPGQGDYGYTF. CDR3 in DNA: TGTGCCAGCAGCTTCCCGGGGCAGGGGGACTATGGCTACACCTTC.

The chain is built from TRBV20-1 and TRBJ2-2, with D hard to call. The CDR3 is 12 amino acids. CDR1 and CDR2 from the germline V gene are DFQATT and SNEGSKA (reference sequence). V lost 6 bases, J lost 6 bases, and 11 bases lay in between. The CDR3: CSAESVAGELFF. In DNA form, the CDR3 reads TGCAGTGCCGAAAGCGTAGCCGGGGAGCTGTTTTTT.

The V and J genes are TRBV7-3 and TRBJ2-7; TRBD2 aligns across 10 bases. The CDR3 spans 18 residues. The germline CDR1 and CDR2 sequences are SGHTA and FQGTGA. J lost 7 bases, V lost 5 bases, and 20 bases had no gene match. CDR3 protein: CASSPRTSGASSYNEQYF. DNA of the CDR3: TGTGCCAGCAGCCCCCGGACTAGCGGTGCGAGCTCCTACAATGAGCAGTACTTC.

Here the CDR3 reads CASNLSGTGDYEQYF. The CDR3 bases are TGTGCCAGCAACCTCTCCGGGACAGGGGACTACGAGCAGTACTTC. The chain uses TRBV28 and TRBJ2-7; 10 bases align to TRBD1. CDR1 MDHEN and CDR2 SYDVKM come from the germline V gene. This CDR3 has 15 amino acids. The V gene end was trimmed by 7 bases and the J gene end by 3 bases; junction bases not matched to a gene: 9.

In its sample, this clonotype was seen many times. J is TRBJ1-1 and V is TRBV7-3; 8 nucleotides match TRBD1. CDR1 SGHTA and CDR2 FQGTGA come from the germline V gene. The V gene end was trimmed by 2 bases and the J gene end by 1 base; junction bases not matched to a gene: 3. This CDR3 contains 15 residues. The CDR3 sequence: CASSLAGTGNTEAFF. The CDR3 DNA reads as TGTGCCAGCAGCTTAGCAGGGACAGGGAACACTGAAGCTTTCTTT.

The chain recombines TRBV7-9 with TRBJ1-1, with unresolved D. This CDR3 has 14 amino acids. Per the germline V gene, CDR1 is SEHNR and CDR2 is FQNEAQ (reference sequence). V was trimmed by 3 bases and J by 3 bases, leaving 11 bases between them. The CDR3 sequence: CASSFGVGYTEAFF. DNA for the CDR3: TGTGCCAGCAGCTTCGGGGTGGGCTACACTGAAGCTTTCTTT.

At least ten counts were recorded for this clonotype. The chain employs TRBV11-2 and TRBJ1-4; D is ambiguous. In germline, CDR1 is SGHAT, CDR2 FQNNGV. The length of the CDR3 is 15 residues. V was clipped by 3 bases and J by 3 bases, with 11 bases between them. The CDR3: CASSFGSGSNEKLFF. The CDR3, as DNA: TGTGCCAGCAGCTTCGGGTCCGGGTCTAATGAAAAACTGTTTTTT.

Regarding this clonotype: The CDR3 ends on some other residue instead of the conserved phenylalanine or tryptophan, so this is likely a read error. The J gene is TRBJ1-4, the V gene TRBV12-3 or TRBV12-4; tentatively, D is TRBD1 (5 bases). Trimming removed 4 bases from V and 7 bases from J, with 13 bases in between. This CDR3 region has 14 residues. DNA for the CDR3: TGTGCCAGCAGTTACTCAGGGTCTGGTGAAAAACTGTTTTTG. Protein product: CASSYSGSGEKLFL.

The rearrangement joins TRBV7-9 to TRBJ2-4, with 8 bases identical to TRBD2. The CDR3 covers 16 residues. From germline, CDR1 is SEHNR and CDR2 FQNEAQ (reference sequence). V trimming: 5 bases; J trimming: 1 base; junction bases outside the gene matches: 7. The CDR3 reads CASSPQGGGAKNIQYF. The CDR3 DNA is TGTGCCAGCAGCCCTCAAGGCGGGGGGGCCAAAAACATTCAGTACTTC.

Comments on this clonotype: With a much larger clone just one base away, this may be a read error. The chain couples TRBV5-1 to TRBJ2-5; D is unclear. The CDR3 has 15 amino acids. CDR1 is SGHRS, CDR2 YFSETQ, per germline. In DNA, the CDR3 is TGCGTCAGCAGTTCCTCGGGCAGGCCTCAAGAGACCCAGTACTTC. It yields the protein CVSSSSGRPQETQYF.

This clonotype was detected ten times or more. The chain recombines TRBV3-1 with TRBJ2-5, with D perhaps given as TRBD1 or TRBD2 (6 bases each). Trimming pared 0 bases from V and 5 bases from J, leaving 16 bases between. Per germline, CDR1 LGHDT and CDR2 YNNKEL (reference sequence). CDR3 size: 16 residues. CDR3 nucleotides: TGTGCCAGCAGCCAAGATCTCGGGGGCCGTGGGGAGACCCAGTACTTC. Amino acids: CASSQDLGGRGETQYF.

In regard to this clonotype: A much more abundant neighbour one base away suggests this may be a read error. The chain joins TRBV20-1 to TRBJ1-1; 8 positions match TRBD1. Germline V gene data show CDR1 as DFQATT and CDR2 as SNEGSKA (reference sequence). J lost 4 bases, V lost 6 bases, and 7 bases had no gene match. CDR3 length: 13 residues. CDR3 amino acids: CSARTGGRTEAFF. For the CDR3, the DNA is TGCAGTGCCCGAACAGGGGGGCGCACTGAAGCTTTCTTT.

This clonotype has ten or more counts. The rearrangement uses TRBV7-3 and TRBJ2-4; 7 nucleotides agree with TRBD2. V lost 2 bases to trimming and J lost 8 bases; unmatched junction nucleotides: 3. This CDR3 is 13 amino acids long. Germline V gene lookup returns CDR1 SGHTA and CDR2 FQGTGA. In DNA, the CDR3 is TGTGCCAGCAGCTTACAGGGAGGGGACATTCAGTACTTC. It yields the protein CASSLQGGDIQYF.

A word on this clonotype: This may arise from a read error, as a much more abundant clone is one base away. CDR3 nucleotide sequence: TGTGCCAGCAGTGCCCAACTAGCGGGGGAAGAGACCCAGTTCTTC. Translating gives CASSAQLAGEETQFF. The chain joins TRBV5-6 to TRBJ2-1; 11 bases are a match to TRBD2. Looked up from germline, CDR1 is SGHDT and CDR2 is YYEEEE. The CDR3 extends over 15 amino acids. V was pared by 5 bases and J by 13 bases, with 14 bases of the junction left unmatched. The variable domain in full, completed from reference TRBV5-6 and TRBJ2-1, reads DAGVTQSPTHLIKTRGQQVTLRCSPKSGHDTVSWYQQALGQGPQFIFQYYEEEERQRGNFPDRFSGHQFPNYSSELNVNALLLGDSALYLCASSAQLAGEETQFFGPGTRLTVL.